Sequencing of this TCR beta chain was carried out in a study of blood T cell repertoires in COVID-19 (dated by TCRdb to 2020 to 2021). At the level of the whole study: The collaborator samples originated in the United States, Italy and Spain and spanned the acute and convalescent phases of COVID-19. The material from the prospective study consisted of cDNA or gDNA derived from T cells, B-cell-depleted T cells, or PBMCs. Deeply sampled blood TCRbeta repertoires from subjects exposed to, actively infected with, or recovered from COVID-19 were included in the dataset. A freely available public database, intended as a resource for researchers studying the immune response to SARS-CoV-2, is where the repertoires were released. The samples were drawn from two sources: the first 160 participants of the ongoing ImmuneRACE study, and about 1,300 subjects contributed by 6 global collaborators. Sample metadata almost always included a de-identified subject ID, COVID-19 status, age in years and sex. Where available, HLA class I and class II types were taken from metadata supplied by the sample provider and were not determined by assay-based typing. What the work shows at the level of the full study, not this receptor alone: How much clinical and demographic metadata was included differed by source and by participant, and the metadata was provided uncurated.

The immunoSEQ Assay, a bias-controlled multiplex PCR, was used to amplify TCRbeta CDR3 regions from genomic DNA. The paper's data handling went like this. The number of nucleated cells in each sample was estimated by amplification of reference gene primers within the assay. To quantify the absolute abundance of each unique TCRbeta CDR3 rearrangement, sequence reads were collapsed and filtered. Productive Simpson clonality was computed per sample as the square root of Simpson's diversity index over productive rearrangements. Imported from immuneACCESS, the table was reduced by TCRdb to in-frame sequences with V and J called. These copies leave out some clones; in studies compared against another copy, an unresolved V gene accounts for under half, and the cause of the remainder is not known. Clone size and the V and J calls come from that table; the DNA yielded D and trimming. For this sample there are about 30,000 clones; more than 75% appear just once. Of the sample, roughly half is held by the ten largest clones.

The collaborating institutions used their own protocols to collect whole blood in K2EDTA tubes. For TCRbeta analysis, collaborators shipped samples as frozen whole blood, isolated PBMCs, or DNA extracted from either of those sample types. The CDR3 sequence holds 12 residues, the cysteine and phenylalanine included. Only the CDR3 part of the read is kept: 36 bases, read in frame from the first base. According to the germline V gene, CDR1 reads SGHTA and CDR2 reads FQGNSA. Trimming takes 4 bases from V and 0 bases from J, and the germline ends sit 4 bases apart. Of note for this clone: Which antigen it targets is not known. The input lacks base qualities; no much larger clone sits a single base away.

The receptor's source is an older woman with acute or convalescent COVID-19. The sequence joins TRBV7-2 to TRBJ2-7; the D gene remains uncertain. Sequenced input: peripheral blood. The CDR3 has the sequence CASSSRSYEQYF. The sequence in DNA is TGTGCCAGCAGCTCCCGCTCCTACGAGCAGTACTTC. The CDR3, completed at both ends by the reference TRBV7-2 and TRBJ2-7 genes, gives the full variable domain GAGVSQSPSNKVTEKGKDVELRCDPISGHTALYWYRQSLGQGLEFLIYFQGNSAPDKSGLPSDRFSAERTGGSVSTLTIQRTQQEDSAVYLCASSSRSYEQYFGPGTRLTVT.